A single sample is the source of the 29 T cell receptor beta chains below, sequenced in a study of T cells in Graves' hyperthyroidism and ophthalmopathy. The CDR3 regions of TCR beta were amplified from RNA transcripts. HTBI primers were employed in a first-round RT-PCR of the TCR CDR3. Via MiXCR, TCRdb re-called the multiplex PCR reads, giving one row per CDR3 protein. The table includes 400,000 or so distinct CDR3 sequences, roughly 15% detected once. The sequencing input was blood. The receptors come from a woman aged 30 to 39 with Graves' ophthalmopathy.

This clonotype came up many times. This chain connects TRBV6-1 to TRBJ2-7, with D unresolved. The V gene lost 7 bases and the J gene lost 9 bases, with 13 bases spanning the gap. Germline-derived CDR1 and CDR2 are MNHNS and SASEGT. The CDR3 is 11 amino acids. The CDR3 sequence: CASMGSGGQYF. The CDR3 DNA reads as TGTGCCAGCATGGGGTCTGGTGGGCAGTACTTC.

This clonotype was picked up many times. The chain links TRBV7-2 to TRBJ2-3; maybe TRBD2 (5 bases). The length of the CDR3 is 18 residues. Germline-derived CDR1 and CDR2 are SGHTA and FQGNSA. The V and J ends lost 3 bases and 2 bases respectively, with 21 bases between them. CDR3 sequence reads: CASSFPSKRRESTDTQYF. CDR3 nucleotides: TGTGCCAGCAGCTTCCCTAGCAAACGACGCGAATCCACAGATACGCAGTATTTT.

The J gene is TRBJ2-2, the V gene TRBV24-1; 13 bases align to TRBD2. This CDR3 region has 17 residues. The J segment lost 0 bases and the V segment lost 5 bases, leaving 2 bases of the junction unmatched. Germline assignment: CDR1 KGHDR and CDR2 SFDVKD. DNA of the CDR3: TGTGCCACCAGTGCGACTAGCGGGGGGTCGAACACCGGGGAGCTGTTTTTT. Protein product: CATSATSGGSNTGELFF.

In its sample, this clonotype was seen many times. The rearrangement uses TRBV11-2 and TRBJ2-1; 9 nucleotides line up with TRBD2. Germline lookup yields CDR1 SGHAT and CDR2 FQNNGV. The junction had 8 bases not matched to a gene; V was cut back by 5 bases and J by 6 bases. The CDR3 runs to 15 residues. CDR3: CASSRPGLAGNEQFF. CDR3 nucleotides: TGTGCCAGCAGCCGTCCGGGACTAGCAGGCAATGAGCAGTTCTTC. Supplemented by reference TRBV11-2 and TRBJ2-1, the full variable domain reads EAGVAQSPRYKIIEKRQSVAFWCNPISGHATLYWYQQILGQGPKLLIQFQNNGVVDDSQLPKDRFSAERLKGVDSTLKIQPAKLEDSAVYLCASSRPGLAGNEQFFGPGTRLTVL.

This clonotype appeared a few times. This rearrangement joins TRBV4-2 to TRBJ1-2; a weak D match, TRBD1 (5 bases). Germline V CDR1 and CDR2: LGHNA, YNFKEQ. Between the trimmed V and J ends, which lost 0 bases and 3 bases, there was a span of 17 bases. This CDR3 spans 17 amino acids. The CDR3 is CASSQDTWRQKYYGYTF. The CDR3 nucleotides read TGTGCCAGCAGCCAAGATACGTGGAGACAGAAATACTATGGCTACACCTTC.

The chain carries TRBV7-2 and TRBJ2-5, with 8 bases that match TRBD2. The junction had 15 bases not matched to a gene; V was cut back by 1 base and J by 5 bases. The CDR3 consists of 18 residues. Per the germline V gene, CDR1 is SGHTA and CDR2 is FQGNSA. DNA for the CDR3: TGTGCCAGCAGCTTAGTGCCGGGGGGGGGGGGGGTGGTGGAGACCCAGTACTTC. Its protein product is CASSLVPGGGGVVETQYF.

This clonotype has at least ten counts. DNA for the CDR3: TGCAGTGCTATCAACAGGGGACGTAGCTACACCTTC. Translating gives CSAINRGRSYTF. The chain employs TRBV20-1 and TRBJ1-2; 7 nucleotides align to TRBD1. The CDR3 length is 12 residues. Germline V lookup: CDR1 DFQATT, CDR2 SNEGSKA (reference sequence). V dropped 4 bases and J dropped 9; count of bases not matched to a gene: 8.

This chain links TRBV7-3 with TRBJ2-2, with D possibly TRBD1 on 5 matching bases. The CDR3 loop spans 16 amino acids. Trimming shortened V by 0 bases and J by 0 bases, and 8 bases separated the two germline ends. Germline loops: CDR1 SGHTA, CDR2 FQGTGA. The CDR3 DNA reads TGTGCCAGCAGCTTAACTGACAGCACGAACACCGGGGAGCTGTTTTTT. Translating gives CASSLTDSTNTGELFF.

Many counts were recorded for this clonotype. The J gene is TRBJ2-7, the V gene TRBV6-6; 9 nucleotides agree with TRBD1. This CDR3 comprises 14 residues. V was pared by 2 bases and J by 3 bases, with 2 bases of the junction left unmatched. Germline CDR1 is MNHNY and CDR2 is SVGAGI (reference sequence). CDR3 protein: CASSYGTGHYEQYF. CDR3 DNA: TGTGCCAGCAGTTACGGGACAGGGCACTACGAGCAGTACTTC.

At least ten counts were recorded for this clonotype. DNA for the CDR3: TGTGCCAGCAGTAACAGTGGAAGAGCTTTCTTT. It specifies CASSNSGRAFF. This chain connects TRBV28 to TRBJ1-1; D is ambiguous. The CDR3 covers 11 residues. CDR1 is MDHEN and CDR2 is SYDVKM in the germline V gene. Trimming took 5 bases from V and 10 from J, leaving 11 bases between them.

The V and J genes are TRBV20-1 and TRBJ2-2; no clear D. Germline V CDR1 and CDR2: DFQATT, SNEGSKA (reference sequence). There are 16 residues in the CDR3. V was pared by 0 bases and J by 0 bases, with 11 bases between. CDR3: CSARDQTTANTGELFF. CDR3 sequence (DNA): TGCAGTGCTAGAGATCAGACGACTGCGAACACCGGGGAGCTGTTTTTT.

In this sample, this clonotype turned up many times. The chain is built from TRBV20-1 and TRBJ2-5; 13 bases agree with TRBD2. The CDR3 runs 15 residues. Germline CDR1 reads DFQATT; CDR2 reads SNEGSKA (reference sequence). The junction had 8 bases not matched to a gene; V was cut back by 5 bases and J by 5 bases. This CDR3 is CSAGRLAGGRETQYF. The CDR3 DNA follows: TGCAGTGCTGGACGACTAGCGGGGGGCAGGGAGACCCAGTACTTC.

Here the CDR3 DNA reads TGTGCCAGCAGCTTCAGTTACTGGCGGGAGGAGACCCAGTACTTC. As protein: CASSFSYWREETQYF. This chain links TRBV7-9 with TRBJ2-5, with TRBD2 identical over 7 bases. Germline CDR1 is SEHNR and CDR2 is FQNEAQ (reference sequence). CDR3 length equals 15 residues. V was pared by 3 bases and J by 5 bases, with 9 bases of the junction left unmatched.

The sample holds a few counts of this clonotype. A read error is possible here, since a much larger clone lies one base away. V and J are TRBV6-1 and TRBJ1-5, with 8 bases lining up with TRBD1. Germline V gene sequence: CDR1 MNHNS, CDR2 SASEGT. CDR3 length equals 15 residues. Trimming took 7 bases from V and 6 from J; bases not matched to a gene: 11. The CDR3 spells CASTPDRGLSQPQHF. In DNA, the CDR3 is TGTGCCAGCACCCCAGACAGGGGTCTAAGTCAGCCCCAGCATTTT.

This clonotype was recorded many times. V and J are TRBV20-1 and TRBJ1-4; a weak D match, TRBD1 (5 bases). The CDR3 has 14 residues. V was pared by 0 bases and J by 8 bases, with 13 bases between. Germline-derived CDR1 and CDR2 are DFQATT and SNEGSKA (reference sequence). The CDR3 DNA reads TGCAGTGCTAGAGATACAGGTCGGGAGGAAAAACTGTTTTTT. It yields the protein CSARDTGREEKLFF.

This clonotype was seen repeatedly, ten times or more. The chain is built from TRBV12-3 or TRBV12-4 and TRBJ2-1; tentative D call: TRBD1 (6 bases). V was cut by 6 bases and J by 9 bases, with 18 bases left in between. The CDR3 has 14 amino acids. The CDR3 here is CASRPGQASGEQFF. In nucleotides, the CDR3 is TGTGCCAGCAGACCGGGACAAGCTTCGGGTGAGCAGTTCTTC.

This clonotype was counted ten times or more. The chain joins TRBV20-1 to TRBJ1-4; 11 nucleotides agree with TRBD1. The junction had 5 bases not matched to a gene; V was cut back by 7 bases and J by 4 bases. The germline V gene encodes CDR1 DFQATT and CDR2 SNEGSKA (reference sequence). The CDR3 totals 14 residues. The CDR3 DNA reads TGCAGTGTTCCGGGACAGGGGGTTAATGAAAAACTGTTTTTT. Translated: CSVPGQGVNEKLFF.

This clonotype was detected many times. The rearrangement links TRBV20-1 to TRBJ2-7; a possible D gene is TRBD1 (6 bases). V shed 1 base and J shed 5 bases, with 15 bases lying between them. The CDR3 contains 14 residues. Per germline, CDR1 DFQATT and CDR2 SNEGSKA (reference sequence). CDR3 loop: CSARGFEGGHEQYF. For the CDR3, the DNA is TGCAGTGCTAGAGGTTTCGAAGGGGGTCACGAGCAGTACTTC.

The V and J genes are TRBV2 and TRBJ2-7; 9 positions match TRBD2. J was trimmed by 2 bases and V by 2 bases; bases with no gene match: 4. CDR1 is SNHLY, CDR2 FYNNEI, per germline. The CDR3 covers 15 residues. CDR3 amino acids: CASSERLAGPYEQYF. CDR3 in DNA: TGTGCCAGCAGTGAACGGCTAGCGGGACCCTACGAGCAGTACTTC.

In its sample, this clonotype was seen a few times. The rearrangement uses TRBV28 and TRBJ2-3; 9 bases are a match to TRBD2. CDR1 and CDR2 (germline): MDHEN, SYDVKM. The CDR3 has 20 residues. J gave up 1 base and V 1 base, and 15 bases lay outside the gene matches. This chain's CDR3 is CASSLSFAGGQVEGTDTQYF. CDR3 sequence (DNA): TGTGCCAGCAGTTTATCTTTCGCGGGGGGGCAAGTCGAGGGCACAGATACGCAGTATTTT. Using reference TRBV28 and TRBJ2-3 for the parts outside the CDR3, the full variable domain is DVKVTQSSRYLVKRTGEKVFLECVQDMDHENMFWYRQDPGLGLRLIYFSYDVKMKEKGDIPEGYSVSREKKERFSLILESASTNQTSMYLCASSLSFAGGQVEGTDTQYFGPGTRLTVL.

The chain is built from TRBV19 and TRBJ2-1, with D possibly TRBD1 on 6 matching bases. This CDR3 contains 16 residues. The V gene's germline CDR1 is LNHDA and CDR2 SQIVND (reference sequence). Between the trimmed V and J ends, which lost 5 bases and 7 bases, there was a span of 21 bases. CDR3 residues: CASSSNRARLQNEQFF. The CDR3 nucleotides read TGTGCCAGTAGTTCAAACAGGGCGAGGCTCCAAAATGAGCAGTTCTTC.

This clonotype has a single count. A much larger clone lies one base from this, so it may be a read error. As the CDR3 is not closed by the conserved phenylalanine or tryptophan, this likely results from a read error. The chain employs TRBV20-1 and TRBJ2-3; D perhaps matches TRBD2 (6 bases). Trimming stripped 6 bases from V and 0 bases from J, with 10 bases between. Per germline, CDR1 DFQATT and CDR2 SNEGSKA (reference sequence). This CDR3 has 13 amino acids. The CDR3 sequence is CSATGLSTDTQYS. The CDR3 region has the DNA TGCAGTGCAACGGGACTTAGCACAGATACGCAGTATTCT.

This clonotype has at least ten counts. The chain is built from TRBV28 and TRBJ2-7, with D uncertain. The CDR3 is made up of 12 amino acids. Germline V gene sequence: CDR1 MDHEN, CDR2 SYDVKM. V lost 5 bases and J lost 1, with 6 bases in between. CDR3 loop: CASSLISYEQYF. The DNA for the CDR3 is TGTGCCAGCAGTCTTATATCCTACGAGCAGTACTTC.

This chain uses TRBV9 with TRBJ2-1; D remains unclear. CDR3 length equals 15 residues. The V end lost 0 bases, the J end lost 4 bases, and 11 bases lay between the germline ends. CDR1 and CDR2 (germline): SGDLS, YYNGEE. The CDR3 is CASSVDSWAYNEQFF. The CDR3 nucleotides read TGTGCCAGCAGCGTAGACTCCTGGGCTTACAATGAGCAGTTCTTC. The full variable domain, rest sourced from reference TRBV9 and TRBJ2-1, is DSGVTQTPKHLITATGQRVTLRCSPRSGDLSVYWYQQSLDQGLQFLIQYYNGEERAKGNILERFSAQQFPDLHSELNLSSLELGDSALYFCASSVDSWAYNEQFFGPGTRLTVL.

This clonotype was picked up many times. The gene calls are TRBV28 and TRBJ2-7; D gene uncertain. With 3 bases removed from V and 0 bases from J, the gap between germline ends came to 9 bases. The CDR3 has 14 residues. CDR1 and CDR2 (germline): MDHEN, SYDVKM. This chain's CDR3 is CASSFFYHSYEQYF. DNA for the CDR3: TGTGCCAGCAGTTTCTTCTACCACTCCTACGAGCAGTACTTC.

Many counts were recorded for this clonotype. The chain recombines TRBV5-1 with TRBJ2-2; possibly TRBD1 for D (6 bases). This CDR3 has 15 amino acids. Germline assignment: CDR1 SGHRS and CDR2 YFSETQ. V was pared by 0 bases and J by 1 base, with 7 bases between. CDR3 in DNA: TGCGCCAGCAGCTTGGGGGGGCTGAACACCGGGGAGCTGTTTTTT. Protein sequence: CASSLGGLNTGELFF.

This clonotype was recorded at least ten times. V is TRBV18 and J is TRBJ1-5; 8 bases match TRBD1. The CDR3 totals 15 residues. Germline V gene data show CDR1 as KGHSH and CDR2 as LQKENI. Trimming removed 2 bases from V and 2 bases from J; junction bases left unmatched: 2. The CDR3 DNA sequence: TGTGCCAGCTCACCAGAGGGACAGGGCAATCAGCCCCAGCATTTT. Its protein is CASSPEGQGNQPQHF.

This clonotype was detected ten times or more. CDR3 bases: TGTGCCAGCAGTGACGTGACTAGCGGGGGGATATACAATGAGCAGTTCTTC. This encodes CASSDVTSGGIYNEQFF. V usage is TRBV25-1 and J usage is TRBJ2-1; TRBD2 matches at 13 bases. The germline V gene has CDR1 MGHDK and CDR2 SYGVNS. The CDR3 has 17 residues. J lost 4 bases, V lost 3 bases, and 6 bases had no gene match.

About this clonotype: A much larger clone differs by one base, so this may be a read error. This sequence joins TRBV3-1 and TRBJ2-5; TRBD2 might be the D (6 bases). Germline CDR1 is LGHDT and CDR2 is YNNKEL (reference sequence). The CDR3 covers 12 residues. This CDR3 reads CATSVGRETRYF. CDR3 in DNA: TGTGCCACCTCGGTAGGACGGGAGACCCGGTACTTC.